These 23 T cell receptor beta chains originate from one sample sequenced in a study of blood T cell repertoires in COVID-19. The data were produced by immunoSEQ multiplex PCR, yet TCRdb's version contains in-frame clones alone and is incomplete. The sample shows 180,000 or so clones, approximately 87% of them seen only once. The material sequenced was peripheral blood. The source is a man younger than 35 with active or convalescent COVID-19.

In this sample, this clone turned up once. V and J are TRBV28 and TRBJ2-6; 7 bases align to TRBD1. The CDR3 runs 15 residues. V was clipped by 8 bases and J by 5 bases; unmatched bases: 9. CDR1 and CDR2 from the germline V gene are MDHEN and SYDVKM. The CDR3 region is CASARDRDWANVLTF. CDR3 nucleotides: TGTGCCAGCGCCCGTGACAGGGATTGGGCCAACGTCCTGACTTTC.

This rearrangement joins TRBV7-3 to TRBJ2-2; D is uncertain. Germline lookup yields CDR1 SGHTA and CDR2 FQGTGA. Trimming removed 4 bases at V and 0 bases at J, with 12 bases between. The CDR3 is made up of 16 amino acids. CDR3 sequence reads: CASSSTPGSNTGELFF. CDR3 in DNA: TGTGCCAGCAGCTCTACCCCCGGTTCGAACACCGGGGAGCTGTTTTTT.

A remark on this clone: The same CDR3 also results from other DNA sequences found in this sample. The genes are TRBV27 and TRBJ2-2, with a tentative D call TRBD2 (5 bases). This CDR3 comprises 12 residues. V lost 3 bases to trimming and J lost 8 bases, with 7 bases between them. Germline V lookup: CDR1 MNHEY, CDR2 SMNVEV (reference sequence). The CDR3, as DNA: TGTGCCAGCAGTTTCTTAGCGGGGGAGCTGTTTTTT. Residues: CASSFLAGELFF.

The genes are TRBV29-1 and TRBJ1-2, with 7 bases lining up with TRBD1. V shed 6 bases, J shed 2 bases, and the junction held 6 bases outside the gene matches. The CDR3 contains 13 residues. Germline V gives CDR1 SQVTM, CDR2 ANQGSEA. CDR3 nucleotide sequence: TGCAGCGTCGCTAGGGACAGCAACTATGGCTACACCTTC. This sequence encodes CSVARDSNYGYTF.

This chain joins TRBV7-6 and TRBJ2-6; 7 bases agree with TRBD2. Per germline, CDR1 SGHVS and CDR2 FNYEAQ. The CDR3 has 18 amino acids. V lost 1 base and J lost 2; bases outside the gene matches: 8. The CDR3: CASSLGRGGSAGANVLTF. DNA of the CDR3: TGTGCCAGCAGCTTAGGTCGCGGGGGTTCAGCTGGGGCCAACGTCCTGACTTTC.

The chain joins TRBV6-2 or TRBV6-3 to TRBJ1-2; TRBD1 agrees at 9 bases. CDR1 is MNHEY and CDR2 is SVGEGT in the germline V gene. The CDR3 is 15 amino acids. Trimming removed 4 bases from V and 3 bases from J; junction bases left unmatched: 6. CDR3 sequence (DNA): TGTGCCAGCAGTTTTACGGGACAGGGCCACTATGGCTACACCTTC. It yields the protein CASSFTGQGHYGYTF.

This chain links TRBV5-1 with TRBJ1-2; 7 bases fit TRBD1. V gave up 0 bases and J gave up 0 bases; unmatched junction bases: 8. The CDR3 sequence is 17 residues long. The germline gives CDR1 SGHRS, CDR2 YFSETQ. The CDR3 DNA reads TGCGCCAGCAGCTTGGGTTTTCGGGACAGTCCTAACTATGGCTACACCTTC. This gives the protein CASSLGFRDSPNYGYTF. Variable domain in full (rest from reference TRBV5-1 and TRBJ1-2): KAGVTQTPRYLIKTRGQQVTLSCSPISGHRSVSWYQQTPGQGLQFLFEYFSETQRNKGNFPGRFSGRQFSNSRSEMNVSTLELGDSALYLCASSLGFRDSPNYGYTFGSGTRLTVV.

This rearrangement joins TRBV5-1 to TRBJ1-2; possibly TRBD1 for D (6 bases). This CDR3 region has 15 residues. The V gene's germline CDR1 is SGHRS and CDR2 YFSETQ. V lost 3 bases and J 4 bases, leaving 16 bases between the germline ends. The CDR3 loop reads CASSWGRGPGYGYTF. CDR3 in DNA: TGCGCCAGCAGCTGGGGCAGGGGTCCGGGCTATGGCTACACCTTC.

This chain links TRBV7-2 with TRBJ1-5, with D perhaps matching TRBD1 (5 bases). The CDR3 loop spans 14 amino acids. V was trimmed by 3 bases and J by 6 bases, leaving 12 bases between them. Per the germline V gene, CDR1 is SGHTA and CDR2 is FQGNSA. The CDR3 nucleotides are TGTGCCAGCAGCTTTGGACAATTAGGTCAGCCCCAGCATTTT. Translation: CASSFGQLGQPQHF.

The chain links TRBV28 to TRBJ2-2, with D perhaps TRBD1 (5 bases). Germline V gene lookup returns CDR1 MDHEN and CDR2 SYDVKM. Deletions cut 6 bases from V and 2 bases from J, with 7 bases between. CDR3 length: 13 residues. The CDR3 loop is CASRDTNTGELFF. As DNA, the CDR3 is TGTGCCAGCAGGGACACTAACACCGGGGAGCTGTTTTTT.

This chain links TRBV2 with TRBJ2-7; 7 positions match TRBD1. Losses at the gene ends were 6 bases for V and 6 bases for J; bases not matched to a gene: 11. Germline V gives CDR1 SNHLY, CDR2 FYNNEI. The CDR3 covers 14 residues. The CDR3 nucleotides read TGTGCCAGCAGGGGCCAGGGGGTACTCAGCGAGCAGTACTTC. Encoded protein: CASRGQGVLSEQYF.

V gene TRBV18 combines with J gene TRBJ1-1, with TRBD1 matching over 7 bases. The germline V gene encodes CDR1 KGHSH and CDR2 LQKENI. The V segment lost 3 bases and the J segment 12 bases; nucleotides outside the gene matches: 10. This CDR3 has 13 amino acids. The CDR3 DNA follows: TGTGCCAGCTCACCCCCCGGGACAGCAAGGTCTTTCTTT. It is translated as CASSPPGTARSFF.

The rearrangement uses TRBV24-1 and TRBJ1-5; TRBD1 might be the D (5 bases). The germline V gene encodes CDR1 KGHDR and CDR2 SFDVKD. Trimming pared 9 bases from V and 0 bases from J, leaving 11 bases between. This CDR3 has 14 amino acids. CDR3 loop: CATGAQDSNQPQHF. CDR3 nucleotides: TGTGCCACCGGGGCGCAGGATAGCAATCAGCCCCAGCATTTT.

In DNA form, the CDR3 reads TGTGCCAGCTCACCCTTCGCACTGCGGGGCAGCTCCTATAATTCACCCCTCCACTTT. Amino acid sequence: CASSPFALRGSSYNSPLHF. The chain uses TRBV18 and TRBJ1-6; maybe TRBD1 (5 bases). V was pared by 3 bases and J by 0 bases, with 18 bases between. Germline V lookup: CDR1 KGHSH, CDR2 LQKENI. The CDR3 spans 19 residues. Filled out from reference TRBV18 and TRBJ1-6, the complete variable domain reads NAGVMQNPRHLVRRRGQEARLRCSPMKGHSHVYWYRQLPEEGLKFMVYLQKENIIDESGMPKERFSAEFPKEGPSILRIQQVVRGDSAAYFCASSPFALRGSSYNSPLHFGNGTRLTVT.

The J gene is TRBJ2-7, the V gene TRBV10-1; TRBD1 might be the D (5 bases). Trimming pared 4 bases from V and 3 bases from J, leaving 10 bases between. Germline CDR1 reads WNHNN; CDR2 reads SYGVQD (reference sequence). The CDR3 is 13 residues long. CDR3: CASSVGRDYEQYV. The CDR3 nucleotides read TGCGCCAGCAGTGTCGGCAGGGACTACGAGCAGTACGTC.

The V gene is TRBV5-1, the J gene TRBJ1-4; TRBD1 might be the D (5 bases). V was shortened by 3 bases and J by 0 bases, with 12 bases between the two germline ends. From germline, CDR1 is SGHRS and CDR2 YFSETQ. The CDR3 runs 16 residues. DNA for the CDR3: TGCGCCAGCAGCTCCGGACACCCTGCAACTAATGAAAAACTGTTTTTT. Protein sequence: CASSSGHPATNEKLFF.

This clone was detected a few times. V and J are TRBV5-1 and TRBJ2-2; the D gene is possibly TRBD2 (6 bases). V lost 2 bases and J 3 bases, leaving 11 bases between the germline ends. This CDR3 region has 15 residues. Germline-derived CDR1 and CDR2 are SGHRS and YFSETQ. The CDR3 DNA sequence: TGCGCCAGCAGCTTTTACGGCGGGGACACCGGGGAGCTGTTTTTT. Protein sequence: CASSFYGGDTGELFF.

The V call is TRBV5-4, the J call TRBJ2-5; TRBD1 might be the D (6 bases). Trimming removed 5 bases from V and 5 bases from J, with 13 bases in between. This CDR3 region has 13 residues. CDR1 and CDR2 from the germline V gene are SGHNT and YYREEE (reference sequence). CDR3 bases: TGTGCCAGCAGGCAGGGGTTGCAGGAGACCCAGTACTTC. Amino acids: CASRQGLQETQYF.

V gene TRBV4-1 combines with J gene TRBJ2-3; 13 nucleotides line up with TRBD2. CDR3 length: 15 residues. Looked up from germline, CDR1 is MGHRA and CDR2 is YSYEKL. The V and J ends lost 3 bases and 4 bases, in that order; junction bases with no gene match: 1. CDR3 nucleotides: TGCGCCAGCAGCCAGACTAGCGGGGGGCCAGATACGCAGTATTTT. It specifies CASSQTSGGPDTQYF.

The J gene is TRBJ2-7, the V gene TRBV6-6; D unclear. V was clipped by 2 bases and J by 3 bases, with 8 bases between them. CDR1 is MNHNY and CDR2 is SVGAGI in the germline V gene (reference sequence). The CDR3 is 13 amino acids. As DNA, the CDR3 is TGTGCCAGCAGTTACCGTCGAGGCTACGAGCAGTACGTC. As protein: CASSYRRGYEQYV.

The chain employs TRBV6-2 or TRBV6-3 and TRBJ2-5, with a tentative D call TRBD2 (5 bases). In germline, CDR1 is MNHEY, CDR2 SVGEGT. V lost 4 bases and J 5 bases, leaving 11 bases between the germline ends. The CDR3 is 13 residues long. CDR3 DNA sequence: TGTGCCAGCAGTTTCTCCCGAGGGGAGACCCAGTACTTC. It yields the protein CASSFSRGETQYF.

This chain joins TRBV5-5 and TRBJ1-4; D unresolved. Trimming took 0 bases from V and 4 from J, leaving 10 bases between them. The germline V gene has CDR1 SGHKS and CDR2 YYEKEE (reference sequence). CDR3 length equals 15 residues. CDR3 amino acids: CASSLGTGFNEKLFF. As DNA, the CDR3 is TGTGCCAGCAGCTTGGGCACGGGTTTTAATGAAAAACTGTTTTTT.

This clone was picked up one time. The rearrangement joins TRBV11-3 to TRBJ2-3; 9 bases are a match to TRBD1. The length of the CDR3 is 17 residues. Germline V CDR1 and CDR2: SGHNT, YENEEA. V shed 5 bases, J shed 3 bases, and the junction held 12 bases outside the gene matches. In nucleotides, the CDR3 is TGTGCCAGCAGCGTATTTCCGGGACAGGGTTTGACAGATACGCAGTATTTT. This gives the protein CASSVFPGQGLTDTQYF.